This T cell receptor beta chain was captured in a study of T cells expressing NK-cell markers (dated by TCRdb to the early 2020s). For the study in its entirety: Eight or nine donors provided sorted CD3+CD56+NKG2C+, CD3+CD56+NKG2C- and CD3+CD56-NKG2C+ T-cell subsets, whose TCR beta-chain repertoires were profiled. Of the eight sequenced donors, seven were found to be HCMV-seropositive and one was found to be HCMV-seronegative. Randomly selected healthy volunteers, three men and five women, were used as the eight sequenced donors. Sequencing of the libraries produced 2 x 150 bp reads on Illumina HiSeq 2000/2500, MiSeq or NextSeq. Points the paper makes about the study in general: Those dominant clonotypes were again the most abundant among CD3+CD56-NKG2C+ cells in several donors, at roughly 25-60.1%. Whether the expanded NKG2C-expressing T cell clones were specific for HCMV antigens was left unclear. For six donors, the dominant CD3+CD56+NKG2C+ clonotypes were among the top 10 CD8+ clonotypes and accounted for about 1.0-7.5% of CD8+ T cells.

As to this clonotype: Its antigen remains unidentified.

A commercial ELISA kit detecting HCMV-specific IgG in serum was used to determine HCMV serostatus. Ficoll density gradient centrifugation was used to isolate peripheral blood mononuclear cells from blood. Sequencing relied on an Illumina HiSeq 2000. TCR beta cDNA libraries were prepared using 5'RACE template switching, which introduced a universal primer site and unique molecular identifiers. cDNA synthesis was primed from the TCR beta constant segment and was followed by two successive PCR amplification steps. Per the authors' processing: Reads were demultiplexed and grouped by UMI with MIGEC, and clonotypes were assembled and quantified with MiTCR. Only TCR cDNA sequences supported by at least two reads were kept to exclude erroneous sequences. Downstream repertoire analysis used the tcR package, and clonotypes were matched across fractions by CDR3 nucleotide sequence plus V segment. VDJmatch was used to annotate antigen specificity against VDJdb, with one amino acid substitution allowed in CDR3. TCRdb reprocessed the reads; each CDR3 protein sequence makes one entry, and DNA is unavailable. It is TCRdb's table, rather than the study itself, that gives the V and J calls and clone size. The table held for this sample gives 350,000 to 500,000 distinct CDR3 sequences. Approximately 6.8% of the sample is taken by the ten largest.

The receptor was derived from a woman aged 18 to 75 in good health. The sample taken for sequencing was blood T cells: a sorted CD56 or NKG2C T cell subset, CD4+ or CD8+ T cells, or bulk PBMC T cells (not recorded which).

CDR3 sequence: CASSFGTGVTEAFF. The chain employs TRBV5-1 and TRBJ1-1; the TCRdb call, TRBD1, lacks DNA for checking. CDR1 and CDR2, per the germline V gene, are SGHRS and YFSETQ. From the cysteine up to the phenylalanine, the CDR3 has a length of 14 residues. No DNA is given.